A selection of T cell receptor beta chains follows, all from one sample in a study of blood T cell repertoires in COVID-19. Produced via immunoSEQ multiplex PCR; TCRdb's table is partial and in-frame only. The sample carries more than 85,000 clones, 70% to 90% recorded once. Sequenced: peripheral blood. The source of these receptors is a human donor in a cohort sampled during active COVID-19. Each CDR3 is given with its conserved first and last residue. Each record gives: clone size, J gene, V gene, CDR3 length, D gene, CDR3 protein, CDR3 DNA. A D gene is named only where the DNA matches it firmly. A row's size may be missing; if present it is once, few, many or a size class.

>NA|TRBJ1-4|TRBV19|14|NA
CASSITRRNEKLFF
TGTGCCAGTAGTATCACGAGGAGGAATGAAAAACTGTTTTTT
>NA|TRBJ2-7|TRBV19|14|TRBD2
CASSQTSDVYEQYF
TGTGCCAGTAGTCAGACTAGCGACGTCTACGAGCAGTACTTC
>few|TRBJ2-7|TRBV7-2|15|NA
CASSLSSGTYYEQYF
TGTGCCAGCAGCTTATCGTCCGGGACATACTACGAGCAGTACTTC
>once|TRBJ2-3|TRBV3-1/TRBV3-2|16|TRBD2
CASSQASGGAGNTQYF
TGTGCCAGCAGCCAAGCGAGCGGGGGGGCCGGAAATACGCAGTATTTT
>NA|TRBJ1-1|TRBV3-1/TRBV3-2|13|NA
CASSQHQGSEAFF
TGTGCCAGCAGCCAACACCAGGGCTCTGAAGCTTTCTTT
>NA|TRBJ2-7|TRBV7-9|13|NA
CASSLGDFYEQYF
TGTGCCAGCAGCTTAGGGGACTTCTACGAGCAGTACTTC
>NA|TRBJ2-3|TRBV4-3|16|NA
CASSQEAGLYTDTQYF
TGCGCCAGCAGCCAAGAGGCAGGGCTTTACACAGATACGCAGTATTTT
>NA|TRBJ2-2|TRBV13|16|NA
CASSPWTGSNTGELFF
TGTGCCAGCAGCCCTTGGACGGGATCGAACACCGGGGAGCTGTTTTTT
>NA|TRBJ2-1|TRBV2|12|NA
CASSLPHNEQFF
TGTGCCAGCAGTCTCCCCCACAATGAGCAGTTCTTC
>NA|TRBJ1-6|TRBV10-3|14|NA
CAISESDGNSPLHF
TGTGCCATCAGTGAGTCCGACGGGAATTCACCCCTCCACTTT
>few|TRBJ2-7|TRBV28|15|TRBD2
CASSLVGLGPDEQYF
TGTGCCAGCAGTTTAGTGGGACTAGGCCCGGACGAGCAGTACTTC
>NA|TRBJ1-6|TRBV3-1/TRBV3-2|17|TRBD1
CASSQESDRSSNSPLHF
TGTGCCAGCAGCCAAGAGTCGGACAGGAGCTCAAATTCACCCCTCCACTTT
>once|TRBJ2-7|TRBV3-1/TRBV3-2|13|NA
CATGSSAGYEQYF
TGTGCCACCGGATCGTCAGCCGGGTACGAGCAGTACTTC
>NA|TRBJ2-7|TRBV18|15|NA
CASSSRPVRDAEQYF
TGTGCCAGCTCCTCCAGGCCCGTGCGGGATGCCGAGCAGTACTTC
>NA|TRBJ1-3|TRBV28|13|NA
CASIGGAGNTIYF
TGTGCCAGCATAGGGGGGGCGGGAAACACCATATATTTT
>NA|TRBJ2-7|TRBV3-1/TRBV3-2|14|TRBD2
CASSSTSFPYEQYF
TGTGCCAGCAGCTCGACTAGCTTCCCCTACGAGCAGTACTTC